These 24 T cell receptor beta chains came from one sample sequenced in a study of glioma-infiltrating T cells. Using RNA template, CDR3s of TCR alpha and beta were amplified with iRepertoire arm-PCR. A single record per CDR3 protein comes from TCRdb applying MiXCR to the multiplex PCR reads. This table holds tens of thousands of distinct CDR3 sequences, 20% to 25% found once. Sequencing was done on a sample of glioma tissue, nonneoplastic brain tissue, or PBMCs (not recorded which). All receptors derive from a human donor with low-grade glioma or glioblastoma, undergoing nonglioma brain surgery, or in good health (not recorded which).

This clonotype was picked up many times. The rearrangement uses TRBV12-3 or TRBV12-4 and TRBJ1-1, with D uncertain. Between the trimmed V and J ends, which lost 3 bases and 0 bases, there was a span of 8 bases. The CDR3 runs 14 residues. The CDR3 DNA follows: TGTGCCAGCAGTTTCCCCTCTCTGAACACTGAAGCTTTCTTT. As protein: CASSFPSLNTEAFF.

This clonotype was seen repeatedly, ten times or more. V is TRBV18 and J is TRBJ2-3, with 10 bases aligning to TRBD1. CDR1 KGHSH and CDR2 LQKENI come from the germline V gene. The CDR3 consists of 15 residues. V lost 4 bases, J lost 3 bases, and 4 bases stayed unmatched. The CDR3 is CASSQGTGVTDTQYF. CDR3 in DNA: TGTGCCAGCTCACAAGGGACAGGGGTTACAGATACGCAGTATTTT. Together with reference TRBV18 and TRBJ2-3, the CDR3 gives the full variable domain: NAGVMQNPRHLVRRRGQEARLRCSPMKGHSHVYWYRQLPEEGLKFMVYLQKENIIDESGMPKERFSAEFPKEGPSILRIQQVVRGDSAAYFCASSQGTGVTDTQYFGPGTRLTVL.

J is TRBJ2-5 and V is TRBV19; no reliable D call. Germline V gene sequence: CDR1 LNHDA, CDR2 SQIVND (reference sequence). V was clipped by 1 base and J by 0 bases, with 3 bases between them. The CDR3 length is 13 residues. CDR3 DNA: TGTGCCAGTAGTATAGTCAACCAAGAGACCCAGTACTTC. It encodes CASSIVNQETQYF. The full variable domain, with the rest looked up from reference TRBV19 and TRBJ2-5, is DGGITQSPKYLFRKEGQNVTLSCEQNLNHDAMYWYRQDPGQGLRLIYYSQIVNDFQKGDIAEGYSVSREKKESFPLTVTSAQKNPTAFYLCASSIVNQETQYFGPGTRLLVL.

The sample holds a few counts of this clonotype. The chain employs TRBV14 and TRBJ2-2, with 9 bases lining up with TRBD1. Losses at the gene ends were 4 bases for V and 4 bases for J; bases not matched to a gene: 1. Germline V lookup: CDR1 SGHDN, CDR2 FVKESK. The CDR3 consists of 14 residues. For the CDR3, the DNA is TGTGCCAGCAGCCGGGACAGGGTCACCGGGGAGCTGTTTTTT. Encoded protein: CASSRDRVTGELFF.

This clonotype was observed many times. DNA for the CDR3: TGTGCCAGCAGCAACCGGGACAGGGGGATCTACGAGCAGTACTTC. Its translation: CASSNRDRGIYEQYF. The V call is TRBV7-2, the J call TRBJ2-7, with 11 positions matching TRBD1. The CDR3 is 15 amino acids. The V gene end was trimmed by 5 bases and the J gene end by 3 bases; junction bases not matched to a gene: 6. The germline V gene encodes CDR1 SGHTA and CDR2 FQGNSA.

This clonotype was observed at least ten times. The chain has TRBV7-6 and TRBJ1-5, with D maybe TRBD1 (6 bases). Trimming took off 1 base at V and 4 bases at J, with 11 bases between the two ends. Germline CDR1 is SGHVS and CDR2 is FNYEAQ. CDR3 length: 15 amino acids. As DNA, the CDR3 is TGTGCCAGCAGCTTAGGCACAGGGAGGAATCAGCCCCAGCATTTT. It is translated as CASSLGTGRNQPQHF.

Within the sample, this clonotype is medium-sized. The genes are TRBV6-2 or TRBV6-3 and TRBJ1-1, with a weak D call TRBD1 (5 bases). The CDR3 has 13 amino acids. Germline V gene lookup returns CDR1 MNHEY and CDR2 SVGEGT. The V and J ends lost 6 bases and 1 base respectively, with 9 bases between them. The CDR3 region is CASSGGANTEAFF. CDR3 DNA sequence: TGTGCCAGCAGCGGAGGGGCGAACACTGAAGCTTTCTTT.

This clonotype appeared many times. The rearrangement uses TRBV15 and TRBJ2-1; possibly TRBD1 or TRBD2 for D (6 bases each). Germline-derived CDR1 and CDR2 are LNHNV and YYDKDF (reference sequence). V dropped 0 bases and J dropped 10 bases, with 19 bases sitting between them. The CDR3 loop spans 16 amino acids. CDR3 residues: CATSRDLASIGGEQFF. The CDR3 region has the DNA TGTGCCACCAGCAGAGATCTGGCTAGCATAGGGGGGGAGCAGTTCTTC.

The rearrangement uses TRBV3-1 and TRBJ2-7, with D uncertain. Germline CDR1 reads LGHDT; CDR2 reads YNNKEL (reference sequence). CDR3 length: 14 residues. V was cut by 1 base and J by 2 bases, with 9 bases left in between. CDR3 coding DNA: TGTGCCAGCAGCCAAGGGGCCAACGCCTACGAGCAGTACTTC. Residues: CASSQGANAYEQYF.

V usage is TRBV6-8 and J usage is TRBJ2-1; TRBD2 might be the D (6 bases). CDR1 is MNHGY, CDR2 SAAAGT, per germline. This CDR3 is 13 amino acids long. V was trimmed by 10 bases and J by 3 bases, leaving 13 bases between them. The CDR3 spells CAITPTSYNEQFF. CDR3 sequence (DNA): TGTGCCATCACCCCGACTAGCTACAATGAGCAGTTCTTC.

The CDR3 DNA reads TGTGCCAGCAGCCCGGGGTGGACAGAAAACTATGGCTACACCTTC. It is translated as CASSPGWTENYGYTF. The rearrangement joins TRBV7-9 to TRBJ1-2; maybe TRBD1 (6 bases). Trimming left V 5 bases short and J 2 bases short, with 15 bases between. This CDR3 region has 15 residues. Per the germline V gene, CDR1 is SEHNR and CDR2 is FQNEAQ (reference sequence).

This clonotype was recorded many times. CDR3 region: CASSYGTNSLAGFITDTQYF. CDR3 bases: TGTGCCAGCAGTTACGGTACCAACTCTCTAGCGGGGTTTATCACAGATACGCAGTATTTT. V usage is TRBV6-2 or TRBV6-3 and J usage is TRBJ2-3; TRBD2 aligns across 9 bases. V dropped 2 bases and J dropped 2; count of bases not matched to a gene: 17. The CDR3 extends over 20 amino acids. Germline V gives CDR1 MNHEY, CDR2 SVGEGT.

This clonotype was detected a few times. CDR3 bases: TGCGCCAGCAGTGAGAGTGCCCCCCGGGAAAAACTGTTTTTT. It translates to CASSESAPREKLFF. The chain joins TRBV10-2 to TRBJ1-4; D remains unclear. Germline loops: CDR1 WSHSY, CDR2 SAAADI. V was pared by 2 bases and J by 8 bases, with 12 bases between. This CDR3 comprises 14 residues.

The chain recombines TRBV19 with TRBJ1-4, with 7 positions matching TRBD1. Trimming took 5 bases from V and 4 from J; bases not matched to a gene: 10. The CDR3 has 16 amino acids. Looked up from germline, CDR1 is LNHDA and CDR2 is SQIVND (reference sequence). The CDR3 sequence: CASSPRTGYGNEKLFF. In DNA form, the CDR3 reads TGTGCCAGTAGTCCCCGGACAGGATACGGTAATGAAAAACTGTTTTTT. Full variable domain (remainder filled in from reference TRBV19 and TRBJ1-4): DGGITQSPKYLFRKEGQNVTLSCEQNLNHDAMYWYRQDPGQGLRLIYYSQIVNDFQKGDIAEGYSVSREKKESFPLTVTSAQKNPTAFYLCASSPRTGYGNEKLFFGSGTQLSVL.

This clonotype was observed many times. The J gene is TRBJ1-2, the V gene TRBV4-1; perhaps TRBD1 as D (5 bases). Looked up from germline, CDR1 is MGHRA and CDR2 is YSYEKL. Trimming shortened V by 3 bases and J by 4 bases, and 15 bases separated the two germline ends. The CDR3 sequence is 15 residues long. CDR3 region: CASSQLPDGAYGYTF. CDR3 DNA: TGCGCCAGCAGCCAGCTTCCTGACGGGGCCTATGGCTACACCTTC.

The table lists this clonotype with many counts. The CDR3: CASSRLAGGYETQYF. The CDR3, as DNA: TGTGCCAGCAGCCGACTAGCGGGAGGGTATGAGACCCAGTACTTC. The chain recombines TRBV6-2 or TRBV6-3 with TRBJ2-5; 14 bases map to TRBD2. CDR1 MNHEY and CDR2 SVGEGT come from the germline V gene. The CDR3 loop spans 15 amino acids. V dropped 6 bases and J dropped 5; count of bases not matched to a gene: 5.

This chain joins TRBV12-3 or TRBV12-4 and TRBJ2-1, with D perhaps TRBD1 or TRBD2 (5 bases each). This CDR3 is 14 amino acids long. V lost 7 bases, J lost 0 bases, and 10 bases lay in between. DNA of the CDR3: TGTGCCAGCACCCGGGACGACTCCTACAATGAGCAGTTCTTC. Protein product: CASTRDDSYNEQFF.

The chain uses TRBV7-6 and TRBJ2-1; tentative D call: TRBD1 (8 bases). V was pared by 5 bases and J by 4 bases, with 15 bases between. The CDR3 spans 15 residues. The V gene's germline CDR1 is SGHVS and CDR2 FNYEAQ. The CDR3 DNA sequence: TGTGCCAGCAGCCCGGACAGGGAGGGTTACAATGAGCAGTTCTTC. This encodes CASSPDREGYNEQFF.

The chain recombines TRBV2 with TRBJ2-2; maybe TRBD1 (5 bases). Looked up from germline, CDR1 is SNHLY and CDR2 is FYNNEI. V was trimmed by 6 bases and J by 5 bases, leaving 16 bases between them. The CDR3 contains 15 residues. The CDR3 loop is CASRLLLTATGELFF. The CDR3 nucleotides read TGTGCCAGCAGGCTGCTCCTGACAGCTACCGGGGAGCTGTTTTTT.

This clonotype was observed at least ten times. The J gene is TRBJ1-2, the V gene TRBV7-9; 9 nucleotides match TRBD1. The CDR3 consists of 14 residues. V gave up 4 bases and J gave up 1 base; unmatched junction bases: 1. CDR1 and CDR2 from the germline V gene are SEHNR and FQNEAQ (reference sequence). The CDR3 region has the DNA TGTGCCAGCAGCTGGACAGGGGTTAACTATGGCTACACCTTC. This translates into CASSWTGVNYGYTF.

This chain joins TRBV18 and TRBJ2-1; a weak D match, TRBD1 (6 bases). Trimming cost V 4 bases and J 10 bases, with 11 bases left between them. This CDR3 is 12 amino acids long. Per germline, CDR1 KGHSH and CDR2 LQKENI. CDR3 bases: TGTGCCAGCTCACTAGTCAGGGGCGAGCAGTTCTTC. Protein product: CASSLVRGEQFF.

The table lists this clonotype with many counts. CDR3 protein: CASSSGLAEETQYF. CDR3 nucleotide sequence: TGTGCCAGCAGCTCAGGACTAGCGGAAGAGACCCAGTACTTC. This chain uses TRBV7-9 with TRBJ2-5; 10 bases align to TRBD2. Germline V lookup: CDR1 SEHNR, CDR2 FQNEAQ (reference sequence). The CDR3 is 14 residues long. V lost 4 bases and J lost 3; bases outside the gene matches: 2.

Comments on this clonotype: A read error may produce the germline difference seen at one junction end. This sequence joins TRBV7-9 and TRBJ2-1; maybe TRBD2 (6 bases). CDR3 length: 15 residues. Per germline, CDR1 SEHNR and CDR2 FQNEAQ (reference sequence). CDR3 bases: TGTGCCAGCACCCTTCCCCGGGCGGGAACCAATAAGCAGTTCTTC. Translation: CASTLPRAGTNKQFF. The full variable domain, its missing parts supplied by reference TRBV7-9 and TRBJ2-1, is DTGVSQNPRHKITKRGQNVTFRCDPISEHNRLYWYRQTLGQGPEFLTYFQNEAQLEKSRLLSDRFSAERPKGSFSTLEIQRTEQGDSAMYLCASTLPRAGTNKQFFGPGTRLTVL.

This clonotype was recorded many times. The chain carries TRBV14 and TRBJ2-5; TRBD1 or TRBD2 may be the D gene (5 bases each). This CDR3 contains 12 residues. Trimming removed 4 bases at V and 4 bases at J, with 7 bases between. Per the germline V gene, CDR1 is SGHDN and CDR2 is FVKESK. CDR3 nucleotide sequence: TGTGCCAGCAGCCTGGGGACAGAGACCCAGTACTTC. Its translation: CASSLGTETQYF.